This paragraph reports one T cell receptor (beta chain). Its antigen is undetermined. This entry belongs to a study of blood T cells in healthy people across ages. Germline V gene lookup returns CDR1 SGHTA and CDR2 FQGNSA. The CDR3 has 13 amino acids. Between the trimmed V and J ends, which lost 4 bases and 3 bases, there was a span of 9 bases. The study drew donors from healthy Caucasian individuals in Russia aged about 6 to 100. Broader study findings: Researchers judged that diversity estimates from one million T cells fell short of true values. Long-lived donors had more naive CD4+ cells and higher diversity than aged donors.

A second PCR of 7 to 11 cycles used a sample-barcoded 5' primer and a J-beta primer mix. All cDNA molecules were each tagged by a template-switch adaptor with 12 random nucleotides. MiXCR, run by TCRdb on the 5' RACE reads, gives a single entry per CDR3 protein. The sample lists about 700,000 distinct CDR3 sequences, roughly 30% occurring once. The source material was blood. The rearrangement joins TRBV7-2 to TRBJ1-2; no firm D call. The clonotype originates from a woman older than 75 in good health. The CDR3 region has the DNA TGTGCCAGCAGCTCGGGCCTCTACTATGGCTACACCTTC. The encoded protein is CASSSGLYYGYTF.